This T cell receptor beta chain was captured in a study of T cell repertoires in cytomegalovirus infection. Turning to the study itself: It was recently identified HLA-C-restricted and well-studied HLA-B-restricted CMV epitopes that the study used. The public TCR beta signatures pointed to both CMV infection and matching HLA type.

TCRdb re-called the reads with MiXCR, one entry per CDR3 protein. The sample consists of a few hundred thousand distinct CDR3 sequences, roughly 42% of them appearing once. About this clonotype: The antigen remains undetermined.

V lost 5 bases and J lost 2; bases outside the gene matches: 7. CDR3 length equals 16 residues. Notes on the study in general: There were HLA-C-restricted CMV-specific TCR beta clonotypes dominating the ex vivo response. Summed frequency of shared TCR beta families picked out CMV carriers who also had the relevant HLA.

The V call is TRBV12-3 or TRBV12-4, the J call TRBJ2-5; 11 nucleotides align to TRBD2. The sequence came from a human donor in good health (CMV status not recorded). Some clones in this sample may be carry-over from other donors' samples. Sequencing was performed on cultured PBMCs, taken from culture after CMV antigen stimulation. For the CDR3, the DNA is TGTGCCAGCAGTCCACAACGACTAGCGGGGCAAGAGACCCAGTACTTC. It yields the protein CASSPQRLAGQETQYF.